The entry that follows covers one TCR beta chain sequence. Its antigen is unidentified. This entry comes from a study of identical twins. Study-wide points: Zero-insertion results could be subject to partial confounding by invariant MAIT and iNKT cells. Out-of-frame alpha sequences shared by twins were enriched for low generation probability. Fewer insertions were carried by abundant cord blood beta clonotypes, but none was seen in memory repertoires.

V was pared by 1 base and J by 1 base, with 10 bases between. The germline V gene encodes CDR1 SEHNR and CDR2 FQNEAQ (reference sequence). The CDR3 runs 15 residues. TCRdb independently ran MiXCR on the 5' RACE reads; one entry per CDR3 protein. Among 200,000 to 300,000 distinct CDR3 sequences listed, 8% to 11% were seen once. The chain joins TRBV7-9 to TRBJ1-1, with a tentative D call TRBD1 (5 bases). Sequencing was done on a sample of memory T cells sorted from blood. The sequence was collected from a man aged 45 to 65 in good health. The CDR3 DNA sequence: TGTGCCAGCAGCTTAGTGGGACCGAGGAACACTGAAGCTTTCTTT. Amino acids: CASSLVGPRNTEAFF.